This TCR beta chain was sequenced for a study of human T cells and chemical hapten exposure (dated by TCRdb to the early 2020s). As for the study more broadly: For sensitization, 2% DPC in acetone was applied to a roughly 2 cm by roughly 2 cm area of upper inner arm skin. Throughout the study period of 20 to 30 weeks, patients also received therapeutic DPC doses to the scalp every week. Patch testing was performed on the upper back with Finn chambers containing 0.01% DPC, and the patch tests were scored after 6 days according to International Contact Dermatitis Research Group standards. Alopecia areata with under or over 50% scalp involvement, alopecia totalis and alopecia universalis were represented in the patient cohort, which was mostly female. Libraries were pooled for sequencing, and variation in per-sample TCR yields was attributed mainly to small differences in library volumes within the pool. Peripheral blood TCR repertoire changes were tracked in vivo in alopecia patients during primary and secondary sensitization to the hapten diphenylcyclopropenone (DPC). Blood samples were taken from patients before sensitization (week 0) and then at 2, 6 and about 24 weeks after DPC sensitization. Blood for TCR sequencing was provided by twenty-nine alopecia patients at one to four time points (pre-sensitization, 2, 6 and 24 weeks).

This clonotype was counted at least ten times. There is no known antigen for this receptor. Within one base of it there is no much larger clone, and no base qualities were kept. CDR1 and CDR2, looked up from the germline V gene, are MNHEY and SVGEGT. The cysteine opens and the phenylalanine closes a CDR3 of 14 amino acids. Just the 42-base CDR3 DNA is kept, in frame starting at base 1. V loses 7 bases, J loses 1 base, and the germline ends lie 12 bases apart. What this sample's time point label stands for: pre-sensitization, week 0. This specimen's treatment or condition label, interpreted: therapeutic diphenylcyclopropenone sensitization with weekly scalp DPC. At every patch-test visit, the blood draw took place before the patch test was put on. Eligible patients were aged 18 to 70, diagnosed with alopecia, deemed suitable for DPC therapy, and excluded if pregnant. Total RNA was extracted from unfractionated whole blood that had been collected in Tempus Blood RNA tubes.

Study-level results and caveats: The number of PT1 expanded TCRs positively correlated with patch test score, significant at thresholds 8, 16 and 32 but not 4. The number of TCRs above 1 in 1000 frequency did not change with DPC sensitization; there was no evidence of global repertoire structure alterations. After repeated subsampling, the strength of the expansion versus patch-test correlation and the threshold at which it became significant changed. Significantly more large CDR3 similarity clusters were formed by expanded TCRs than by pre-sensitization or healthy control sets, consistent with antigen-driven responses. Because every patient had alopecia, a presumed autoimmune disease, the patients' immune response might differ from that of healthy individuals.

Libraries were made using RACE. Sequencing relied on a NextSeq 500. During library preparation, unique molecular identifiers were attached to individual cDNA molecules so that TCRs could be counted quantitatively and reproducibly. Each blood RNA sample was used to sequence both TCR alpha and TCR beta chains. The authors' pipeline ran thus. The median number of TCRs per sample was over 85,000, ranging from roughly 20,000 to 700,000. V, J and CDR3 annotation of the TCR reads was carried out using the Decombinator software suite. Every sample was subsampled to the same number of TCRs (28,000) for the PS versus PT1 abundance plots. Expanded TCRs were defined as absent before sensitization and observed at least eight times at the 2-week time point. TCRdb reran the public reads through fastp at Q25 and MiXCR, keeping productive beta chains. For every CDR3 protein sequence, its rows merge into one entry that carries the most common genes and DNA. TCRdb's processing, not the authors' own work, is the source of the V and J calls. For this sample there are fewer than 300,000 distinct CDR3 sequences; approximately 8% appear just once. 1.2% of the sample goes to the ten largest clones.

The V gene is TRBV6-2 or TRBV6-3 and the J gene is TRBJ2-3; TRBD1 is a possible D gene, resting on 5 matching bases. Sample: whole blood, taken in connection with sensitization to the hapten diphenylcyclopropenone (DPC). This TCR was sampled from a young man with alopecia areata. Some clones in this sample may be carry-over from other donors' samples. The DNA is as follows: TGTGCCAGCACCCGGACAAGGCGCACAGATACGCAGTATTTT. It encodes CASTRTRRTDTQYF.